This T cell receptor (beta chain) was recorded in a study of OX40 agonist ivuxolimab in advanced cancers. Study in general: Dose-escalation patients were diagnosed with hepatocellular carcinoma, melanoma, renal cell cancer or head and neck cancer. Of mixed ages from 23 to 79 and averaging approximately 60 years, the group was almost 85% male.

Germline CDR1 is SNHLY and CDR2 is FYNNEI. Trimming left V 7 bases short and J 6 bases short, with 9 bases between. The CDR3 totals 12 residues. Study observations and caveats: Normalized expansion of T-cell clones was also low for some nonresponders.

Points on this clone: Its antigen remains unidentified.

The protocol was immunoSEQ multiplex PCR, while the TCRdb copy is restricted to in-frame clones and leaves out a portion. The table shows roughly 20,000 clones, with 65% to 75% occurring only once. The V gene is TRBV2, the J gene TRBJ2-2; D is unclear. This specimen consisted of CD4+ or CD8+ T cells sorted from blood, obtained in a trial of the OX40 agonist ivuxolimab. The receptor was isolated from an adult with an advanced solid tumor such as melanoma, head and neck, liver or kidney cancer. The CDR3 sequence: CASTDIPGELFF. The CDR3 DNA sequence: TGTGCCAGCACAGATATACCCGGGGAGCTGTTTTTT.